Below, one T cell receptor beta chain is given with its context. Its specific antigen is unknown. No much larger clonotype is one base removed from it; base qualities were not supplied. The immunoSEQ Assay, a bias-controlled multiplex PCR, was used to amplify TCRbeta CDR3 regions from genomic DNA. On the study's bioinformatics: The number of nucleated cells in each sample was estimated from the amplification of reference gene primers within the assay. Sequence reads were collapsed and filtered to measure the absolute abundance of every unique TCRbeta CDR3 rearrangement. For each sample, productive Simpson clonality was calculated by taking the square root of Simpson's diversity index across productive rearrangements. What TCRdb holds here is the immuneACCESS table cut down to in-frame rearrangements. Part of the clones is not present; checked against another copy, under half of the missing clones reflect an unresolved V gene, and the others are unexplained. D and trimming were read from the DNA, whereas the V and J calls and clone size are those reported in that table. This sample has 50,000 to 65,000 clones in its table, and 75% to 90% of those were observed once. The leading ten clones occupy nearly 5% of the sample.

The record originates from a study of blood T cell repertoires in COVID-19 (dated by TCRdb to about 2020). Study-level background: Samples covering the acute and convalescent phases of COVID-19 were provided by collaborators in the United States, Italy and Spain. The prospective study material was composed of cDNA or gDNA derived from T cells, B-cell-depleted T cells, or PBMCs. The dataset comprised deeply sampled blood TCRbeta repertoires from subjects exposed to, actively infected with, or recovered from COVID-19. The repertoires were released in a freely available public database meant as a resource for research on the immune response to SARS-CoV-2. Samples came from the ongoing ImmuneRACE study (first 160 participants) plus 1,254 subjects from 6 global collaborators. Sample metadata almost always included a de-identified subject ID, COVID-19 status, age in years and sex. Where available, HLA class I and class II types were obtained from metadata supplied by the sample provider rather than from assay-based typing.

Study-wide conclusions, independent of this receptor: The quantity of clinical and demographic metadata differed by source and by participant and was supplied without curation.

Whole blood was collected in K2EDTA tubes by collaborating institutions according to the institutions' own protocols. For TCRbeta analysis, collaborators shipped samples as frozen whole blood, isolated PBMCs, or DNA extracted from either of those sample types. Reading from cysteine to phenylalanine, the CDR3 counts 14 amino acids. Just CDR3 DNA is preserved here, 42 bases in frame from base 1. The junction carries 12 bases between V and J, which are trimmed by 4 bases and 3 bases respectively. The CDR1 and CDR2 encoded by the germline V gene are SGHTA and FQGNSA. The sample comprised peripheral blood. This TCR derives from a man aged 55 to 70 with active COVID-19. The rearrangement combines TRBV7-2 with TRBJ1-1; a confident D gene designation cannot be given. In nucleotides, the sequence is TGTGCCAGCAGCTATAACAGTAAGGACACTGAAGCTTTCTTT. It specifies CASSYNSKDTEAFF.